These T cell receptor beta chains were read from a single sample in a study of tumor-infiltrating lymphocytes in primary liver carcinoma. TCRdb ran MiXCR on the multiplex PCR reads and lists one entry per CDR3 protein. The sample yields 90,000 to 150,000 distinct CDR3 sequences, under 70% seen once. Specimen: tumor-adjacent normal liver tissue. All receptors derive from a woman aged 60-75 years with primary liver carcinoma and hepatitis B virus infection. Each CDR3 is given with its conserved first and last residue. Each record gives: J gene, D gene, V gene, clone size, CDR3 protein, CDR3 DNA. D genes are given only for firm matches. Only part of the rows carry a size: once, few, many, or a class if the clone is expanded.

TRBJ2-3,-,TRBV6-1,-,CASSELVGGDDTEYF,TGTGCCAGCAGTGAGTTGGTAGGAGGGGACGATACGGAGTATTTT
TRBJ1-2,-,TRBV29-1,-,CSVRGEGSRENYCYTF,TGCAGCGTTAGAGGGGAGGGTTCGAGGGAAAACTATTGCTACACCTTC
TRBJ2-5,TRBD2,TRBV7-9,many,CASSLLRLAGAGAEETQYF,TGTGCCAGCAGCTTACTTCGACTAGCGGGAGCGGGAGCTGAAGAGACCCAGTACTTC
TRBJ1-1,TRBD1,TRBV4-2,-,CASSAGQGAWIEAFF,TGTGCCAGCAGCGCCGGACAGGGGGCCTGGATTGAAGCTTTCTTC
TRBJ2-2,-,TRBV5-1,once,CASSLARGGATPVPGELFF,TGCGCCAGCAGCTTGGCCAGGGGCGGAGCGACCCCTGTTCCCGGGGAGCTGTTTTTT
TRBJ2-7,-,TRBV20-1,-,CSATGREQYF,TGCAGTGCTACCGGTCGCGAGCAGTACTTC
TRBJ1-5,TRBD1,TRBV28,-,CASRFSGGKNQPQHF,TGTGCCAGCAGGTTTTCAGGGGGTAAGAATCAGCCCCAGCATTTT
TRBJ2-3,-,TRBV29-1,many,CSVEGVLRGAPPDTQYF,TGCAGCGTTGAAGGGGTTTTAAGGGGGGCGCCCCCAGATACGCAGTATTTT
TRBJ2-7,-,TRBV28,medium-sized,CASSLAVTYEQYF,TGTGCCAGCAGTTTAGCGGTGACCTACGAGCAGTACTTC
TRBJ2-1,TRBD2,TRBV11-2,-,CASSLGLAEVGYNEQSF,TGTGCTAGCAGCTTAGGACTAGCGGAAGTGGGCTACAATGAGCAGTCCTTC
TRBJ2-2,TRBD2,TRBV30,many,CAWSASGNTGELFF,TGTGCCTGGAGTGCTAGCGGAAACACCGGGGAGCTGTTTTTT
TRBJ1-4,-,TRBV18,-,CASSTGPRSATNEKLFF,TGTGCCAGCTCAACGGGACCGAGAAGTGCAACTAATGAAAAACTGTTTTTT
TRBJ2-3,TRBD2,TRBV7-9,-,CAGTLTSGRTDTQYF,TGTGCCGGCACGCTGACTAGCGGGAGAACAGATACGCAGTATTTT
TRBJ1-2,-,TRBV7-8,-,CASTRVPLNHMSYTF,TGTGCCAGCACCCGAGTCCCATTAAATCATATGAGCTACACCTTC
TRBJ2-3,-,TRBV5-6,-,CTSSLVESDTQYF,TGTACCAGCAGTTTGGTGGAGAGTGATACGCAGTATTTT
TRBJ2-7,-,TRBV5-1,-,CASSTSQPGSYEQYF,TGTGCCAGCAGCACCTCACAGCCTGGCTCCTACGAGCAGTACTTC
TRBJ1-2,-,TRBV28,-,CASSSFGSSRGRYGYTF,TGTGCCAGCAGTTCCTTTGGGAGTTCCCGGGGGCGTTATGGCTACACCTTC
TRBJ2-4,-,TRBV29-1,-,CSVTLGAFGKGIQYF,TGCAGCGTGACATTGGGGGCTTTTGGTAAGGGCATTCAGTACTTC
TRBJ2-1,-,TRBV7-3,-,CASNFRPTSYNEQFF,TGTGCCAGCAACTTCCGGCCGACCTCCTACAATGAGCAGTTCTTC
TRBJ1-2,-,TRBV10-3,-,CAISGQSGHGYTF,TGTGCCATCAGCGGACAGTCCGGACATGGCTACACCTTC
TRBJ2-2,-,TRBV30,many,CAWMVLGTGELFF,TGTGCCTGGATGGTATTAGGCACCGGGGAGCTGTTTTTT
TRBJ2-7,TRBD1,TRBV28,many,CASSFPRQGLEQYF,TGTGCCAGCAGTTTCCCGAGACAGGGTCTCGAGCAGTACTTC
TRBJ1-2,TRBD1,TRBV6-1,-,CASSDQGGSDYRYTF,TGTGCCAGCAGTGATCAGGGGGGGTCCGACTATCGCTACACCTTC
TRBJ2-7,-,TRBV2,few,CAGQKDYYEQYF,TGTGCCGGACAAAAGGACTACTACGAGCAGTATTTC
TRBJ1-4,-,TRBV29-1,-,CSGVTWGNEKLFF,TGCAGCGGTGTGACATGGGGTAATGAAAAACTGTTTTTT
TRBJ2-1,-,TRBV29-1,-,CSAPSRGVTDNEQFF,TGCAGCGCCCCCTCCCGCGGGGTCACGGACAATGAGCAGTTCTTC
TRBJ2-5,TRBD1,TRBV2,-,CASSRRQGAREPQYF,TGTGCCAGCAGTCGCCGACAGGGGGCAAGAGAACCCCAGTACTTC
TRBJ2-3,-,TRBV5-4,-,CASSQKERTDF,TGTGCCAGCAGCCAGAAGGAAAGGACAGATTTT
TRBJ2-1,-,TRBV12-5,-,CASGASPRVNSYNELFF,TGTGCTAGTGGTGCATCCCCCCGCGTTAACTCCTACAATGAGCTGTTCTTC
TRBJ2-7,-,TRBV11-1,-,CASSPRSGGLREQYF,TGTGCCAGCAGCCCTCGATCAGGAGGACTACGCGAGCAGTACTTC
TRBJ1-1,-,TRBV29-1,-,CSVRRGGEDTEALF,TGCAGTGTCCGACGGGGAGGGGAAGACACTGAAGCTCTCTTT
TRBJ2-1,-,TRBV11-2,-,CASSWRGEGTYNEQLF,TGTGCCAGCAGCTGGAGGGGGGAGGGGACATACAATGAGCAGTTATTC
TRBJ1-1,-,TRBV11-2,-,CASSLGGSGAFF,TGTGCCAGTAGCTTAGGAGGCTCTGGAGCTTTCTTT
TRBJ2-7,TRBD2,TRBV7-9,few,CASSRGGLVGDEQYF,TGTGCCAGCAGCCGAGGGGGACTAGTGGGAGACGAGCAGTATTTC
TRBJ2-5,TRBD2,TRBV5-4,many,CASSWGTKGGQETQYF,TGTGCCAGCAGCTGGGGGACTAAGGGCGGCCAAGAGACCCAGTACTTC
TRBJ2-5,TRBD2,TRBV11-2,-,CASDQVATSGSGTQYF,TGCGCCAGCGACCAGGTCGCGACTAGCGGGTCCGGGACCCAGTACTTC
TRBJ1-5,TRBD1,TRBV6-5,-,CANSPRPVRQGAGQPQHF,TGTGCCAACAGTCCCAGACCCGTAAGGCAGGGGGCTGGGCAGCCCCAGCATTTT
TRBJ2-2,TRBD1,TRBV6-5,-,CAISPRTGFTRELFF,TGTGCCATCAGTCCGCGGACAGGGTTCACCAGGGAGCTGTTTTTT
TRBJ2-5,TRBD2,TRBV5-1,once,CASVTSDQQETQYF,TGCGCCAGCGTGACTAGCGATCAGCAAGAGACCCAGTACTTC
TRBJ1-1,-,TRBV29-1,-,CSVKMNTEAFF,TGCAGCGTCAAAATGAACACTGAAGCTTTCTTT
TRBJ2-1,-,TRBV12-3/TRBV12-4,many,CASSSGFSSYNEQFF,TGTGCCAGCAGTAGCGGCTTCAGCTCCTACAATGAGCAGTTCTTC
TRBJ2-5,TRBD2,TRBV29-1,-,CSVPGLPHETQNF,TGCAGCGTGCCGGGACTACCGCATGAGACCCAGAACTTC
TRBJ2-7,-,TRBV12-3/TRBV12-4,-,CASTPNGGHEQYF,TGTGCCAGCACCCCCAACGGGGGCCACGAGCAGTACTTC
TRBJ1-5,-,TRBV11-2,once,CASSLGPSGADNKPQHF,TGTGCCAGCAGCTTAGGTCCATCAGGGGCTGACAATAAGCCCCAGCATTTT
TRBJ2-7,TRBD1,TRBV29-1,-,CSDGNDGTGRAYEQYF,TGCAGCGATGGTAACGACGGGACAGGTAGGGCCTACGAGCAGTACTTC
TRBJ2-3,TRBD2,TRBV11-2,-,CASNLDRLAGFSDTHYF,TGTGCCAGCAACTTAGATCGACTAGCGGGCTTTTCTGATACGCACTATTTT
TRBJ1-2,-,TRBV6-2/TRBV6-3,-,CASGRGTTIGYTF,TGTGCCAGCGGCAGAGGAACTACCATTGGCTATACCTTC
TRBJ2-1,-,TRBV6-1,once,CASSEGTEYNEQSF,TGTGCCAGCAGTGAAGGGACAGAGTACAATGAGCAGTCCTTC
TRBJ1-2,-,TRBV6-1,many,CASSPIHGEGYTF,TGTGCCAGCAGTCCCATTCATGGCGAAGGCTACACCTTC
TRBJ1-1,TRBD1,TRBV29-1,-,CSAGQENTETFF,TGCAGCGCGGGACAGGAGAACACTGAAACTTTCTTT
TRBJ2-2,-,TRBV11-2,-,CAGSLEPGAHGKLFF,TGTGCCGGCAGCTTAGAGCCAGGGGCGCACGGGAAGCTGTTTTTT
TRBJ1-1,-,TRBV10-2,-,CASTPSGSTDAFF,TGCGCCAGCACCCCCAGTGGGAGCACTGACGCTTTCTTT
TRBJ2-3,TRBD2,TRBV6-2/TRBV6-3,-,CACSWSGSITDTQYF,TGTGCCTGCAGTTGGAGCGGGAGTATTACAGATACGCAATATTTT
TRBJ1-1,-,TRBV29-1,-,CSIVRGSSEGGPKNTEAFF,TGCAGCATTGTTAGAGGATCTTCGGAAGGGGGGCCTAAAAACACTGAAGCTTTCTTT
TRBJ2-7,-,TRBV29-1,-,CSVEDGGRKQYF,TGCAGCGTTGAAGACGGGGGGCGCAAGCAGTACTTC
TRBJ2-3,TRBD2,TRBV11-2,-,CASGLDWSSGTVADTQYF,TGTGCCAGCGGCTTAGATTGGTCTAGCGGGACGGTTGCAGATACGCAATATTTT
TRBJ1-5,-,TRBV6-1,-,CASSLGVGSASNQPQHF,TGTGCCAGCAGTCTGGGAGTCGGGTCCGCATCGAATCAGCCCCAGCATTTT
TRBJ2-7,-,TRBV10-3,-,CAVVSPTYEQHF,TGTGCCGTTGTGTCCCCTACCTACGAGCAGCACTTC
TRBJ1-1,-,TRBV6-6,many,CASSYEGISEAFF,TGTGCCAGCAGTTACGAGGGAATCTCTGAAGCTTTCTTT